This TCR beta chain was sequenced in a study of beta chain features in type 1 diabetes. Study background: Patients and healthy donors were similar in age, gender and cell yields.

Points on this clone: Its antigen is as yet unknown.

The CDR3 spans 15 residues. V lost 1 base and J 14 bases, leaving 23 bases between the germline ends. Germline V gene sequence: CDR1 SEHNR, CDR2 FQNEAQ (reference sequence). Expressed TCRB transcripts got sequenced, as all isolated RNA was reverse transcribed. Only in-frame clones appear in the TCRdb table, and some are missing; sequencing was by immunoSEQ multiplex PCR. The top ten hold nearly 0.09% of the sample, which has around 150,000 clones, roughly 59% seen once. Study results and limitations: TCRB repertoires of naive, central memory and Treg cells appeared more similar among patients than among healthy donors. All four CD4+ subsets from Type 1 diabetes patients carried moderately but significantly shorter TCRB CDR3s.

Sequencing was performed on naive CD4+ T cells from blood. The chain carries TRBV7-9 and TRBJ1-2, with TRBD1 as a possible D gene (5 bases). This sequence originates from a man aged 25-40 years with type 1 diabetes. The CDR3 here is CASSLEGSIRGPGTF. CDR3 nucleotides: TGTGCCAGCAGCTTAGAAGGTTCGATTCGGGGACCAGGGACCTTC.